The sample holds a few counts of the clone carrying this TCR beta chain. Its target is unknown. Every sample yielded at least 6.5 million isolated PBMCs. The entry originates in a study of blood T cells in healthy people across ages. Regarding the study as a whole: Donor CMV status was unknown, possibly confounding expanded clonotype changes.

The V gene end was trimmed by 0 bases and the J gene end by 8 bases; junction bases not matched to a gene: 11. Germline assignment: CDR1 LGHNA and CDR2 YSLEER. The CDR3 extends over 17 amino acids. Together with a sample-barcoded 5' primer, a J-beta primer mix was included in a second PCR lasting about 6 to 12 cycles. TCRdb fed the 5' RACE reads into MiXCR, producing one record per CDR3 protein. The repertoire holds over a million distinct CDR3 sequences, roughly 60% seen once, with over 6.5% in the top ten. The sample taken for sequencing was blood. The chain carries TRBV4-3 and TRBJ2-1, with 9 positions matching TRBD2. The clonotype originates from a young man in good health. The CDR3 loop reads CASSQDGAGGLLDEQFF. CDR3 nucleotide sequence: TGCGCCAGCAGCCAAGATGGGGCGGGGGGGCTCCTCGATGAGCAGTTCTTC.